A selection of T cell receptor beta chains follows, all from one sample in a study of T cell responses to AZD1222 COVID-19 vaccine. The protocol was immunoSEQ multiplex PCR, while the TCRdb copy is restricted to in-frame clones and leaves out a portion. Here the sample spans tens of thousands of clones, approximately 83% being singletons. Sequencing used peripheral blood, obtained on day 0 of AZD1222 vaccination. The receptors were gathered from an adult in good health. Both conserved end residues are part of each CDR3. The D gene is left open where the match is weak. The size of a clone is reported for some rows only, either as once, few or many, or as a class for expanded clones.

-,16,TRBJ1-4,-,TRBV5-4,CASSLASAGRGEKLFF,TGTGCCAGCAGCTTGGCTTCTGCAGGACGGGGGGAAAAACTGTTTTTT
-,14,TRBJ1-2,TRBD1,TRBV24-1,CATSDPLQGNGYTF,TGTGCCACCAGTGATCCCCTACAGGGGAATGGCTACACCTTC
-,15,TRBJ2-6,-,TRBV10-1,CASSAQGSGANVLTF,TGCGCCAGCAGTGCTCAGGGCAGTGGGGCCAACGTCCTGACTTTC
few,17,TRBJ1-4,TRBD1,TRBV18,CASSPFKTGDGGEKLFF,TGTGCCAGCTCACCCTTTAAAACAGGGGACGGTGGTGAAAAACTGTTTTTT
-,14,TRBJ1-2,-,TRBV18,CASSQKSEGYGYTF,TGTGCCAGCTCACAGAAAAGCGAGGGATATGGCTACACCTTC
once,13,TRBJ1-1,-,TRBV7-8,CASNLGENTEAFF,TGTGCCAGCAACCTGGGTGAGAACACTGAAGCTTTCTTT
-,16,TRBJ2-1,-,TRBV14,CASSPRVGALGNEQFF,TGTGCCAGCAGCCCGCGGGTTGGGGCACTCGGCAATGAGCAGTTCTTC
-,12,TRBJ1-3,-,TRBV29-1,CSLRTDGNTIYF,TGCAGCCTGCGGACAGACGGAAACACCATATATTTT
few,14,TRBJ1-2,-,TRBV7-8,CASSLGGSDYGYTF,TGTGCCAGCAGCTTAGGAGGGTCTGACTATGGCTACACCTTC
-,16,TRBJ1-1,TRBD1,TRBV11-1,CASSLGGLRAATEAFF,TGTGCCAGCAGCCTAGGGGGCTTAAGGGCGGCCACTGAAGCTTTCTTT
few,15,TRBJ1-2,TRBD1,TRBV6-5,CASQDRGNHNYGYTF,TGTGCCAGCCAGGACAGGGGGAACCATAACTATGGCTACACCTTC
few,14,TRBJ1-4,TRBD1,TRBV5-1,CASSWGQTNEKLFF,TGCGCCAGCAGCTGGGGACAGACTAATGAAAAACTGTTTTTT
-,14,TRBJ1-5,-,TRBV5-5,CASSLAGMGQPQHF,TGTGCCAGCAGCTTGGCGGGGATGGGTCAGCCCCAGCATTTT
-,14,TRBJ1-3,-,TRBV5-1,CASSPRQAGNTIYF,TGCGCCAGCAGCCCGAGACAGGCTGGAAACACCATATATTTT
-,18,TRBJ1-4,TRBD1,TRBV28,CASRSPGQASAWGEKLFF,TGTGCCAGCAGAAGTCCGGGACAGGCATCGGCATGGGGTGAAAAACTGTTTTTT
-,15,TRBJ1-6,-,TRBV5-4,CASSLAGTNNSPLHF,TGTGCCAGCAGCTTAGCCGGGACGAATAATTCACCCCTCCACTTT
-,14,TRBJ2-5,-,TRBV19,CASSMRAVGETQYF,TGTGCCAGTAGTATGCGCGCGGTGGGGGAGACCCAGTACTTC
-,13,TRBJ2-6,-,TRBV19,CASSNSGANVLTF,TGTGCCAGTAGCAACTCTGGGGCCAACGTCCTGACTTTC
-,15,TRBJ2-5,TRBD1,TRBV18,CASSPPGQGRETQYF,TGTGCCAGCTCACCACCGGGACAGGGGAGAGAGACCCAGTACTTC
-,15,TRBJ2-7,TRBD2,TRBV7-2,CASSGGRGATYEQYF,TGTGCCAGCAGCGGAGGGCGGGGGGCCACCTACGAGCAGTACTTC
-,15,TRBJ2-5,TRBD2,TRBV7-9,CASSLDGGAAETQYF,TGTGCCAGCAGCTTAGACGGGGGGGCCGCCGAGACCCAGTACTTC
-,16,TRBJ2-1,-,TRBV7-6,CASSPIGGTAYNEQFF,TGTGCCAGCAGCCCGATCGGGGGGACAGCCTACAATGAGCAGTTCTTC
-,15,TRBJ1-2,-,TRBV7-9,CASSLRRDGMGGYTF,TGTGCCAGCAGCTTGCGAAGGGACGGCATGGGTGGCTACACCTTC
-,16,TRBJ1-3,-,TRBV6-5,CASSSATGSSGNTIYF,TGTGCCAGCAGTTCCGCGACAGGATCCTCTGGAAACACCATATATTTT
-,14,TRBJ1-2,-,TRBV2,CASSEADRSIGYTF,TGTGCCAGCAGTGAAGCTGACAGGTCTATAGGCTACACCTTC
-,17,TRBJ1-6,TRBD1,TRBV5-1,CASSLAGTGFNGSPLHF,TGCGCCAGCAGCTTGGCCGGGACAGGGTTCAATGGGTCACCCCTCCACTTT
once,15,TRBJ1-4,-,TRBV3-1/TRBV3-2,CASSEQGMSNEKLFF,TGTGCCAGCAGTGAGCAGGGAATGTCTAATGAAAAACTGTTTTTT
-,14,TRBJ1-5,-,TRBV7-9,CASSLAGSNQPQHF,TGTGCCAGCAGCTTAGCTGGTAGCAATCAGCCCCAGCATTTT
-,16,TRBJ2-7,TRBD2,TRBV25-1,CASKSRGLAGGYEQYF,TGTGCCAGCAAAAGTCGAGGGCTAGCGGGGGGCTACGAGCAGTACTTC
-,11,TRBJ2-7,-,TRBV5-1,CASSKNYEQYF,TGCGCCAGCAGCAAGAACTACGAGCAGTACTTC
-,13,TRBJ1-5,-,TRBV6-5,CASSRRESQPQHF,TGTGCCAGCAGTCGCCGGGAAAGTCAGCCCCAGCATTTT
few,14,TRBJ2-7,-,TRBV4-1,CASSQELGGYEQYF,TGCGCCAGCAGCCAAGAATTAGGGGGGTACGAGCAGTACTTC
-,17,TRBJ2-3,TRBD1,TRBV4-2,CASSQDPAGGFRSTQYF,TGTGCCAGCAGCCAAGATCCGGCAGGGGGCTTTCGTAGTACGCAGTATTTT
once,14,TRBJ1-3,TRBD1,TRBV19,CASSTGDPGNTIYF,TGTGCCAGTTCGACAGGGGACCCTGGAAACACCATATATTTT
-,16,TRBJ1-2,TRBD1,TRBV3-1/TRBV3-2,CASSPADRGHGYGYTF,TGTGCCAGCAGCCCCGCAGACAGGGGGCATGGGTATGGCTACACCTTC
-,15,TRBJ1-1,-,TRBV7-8,CASSLSWGRGTEAFF,TGTGCCAGCAGCTTGTCCTGGGGGCGGGGGACTGAAGCTTTCTTT
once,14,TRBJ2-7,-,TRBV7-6,CASSQTSGGDEQYF,TGTGCCAGCAGCCAAACTTCCGGCGGGGACGAGCAGTACTTC
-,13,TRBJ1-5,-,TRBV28,CASSWGLGQPQHF,TGTGCCAGCAGTTGGGGGCTGGGTCAGCCCCAGCATTTT
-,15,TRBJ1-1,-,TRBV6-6,CASSYPHGGVGEAFF,TGTGCCAGCAGTTACCCGCATGGCGGGGTGGGTGAAGCTTTCTTT
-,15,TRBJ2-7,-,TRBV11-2,CASSLDQESAYEQYF,TGTGCCAGCAGCTTAGATCAGGAGTCGGCCTACGAGCAGTACTTC